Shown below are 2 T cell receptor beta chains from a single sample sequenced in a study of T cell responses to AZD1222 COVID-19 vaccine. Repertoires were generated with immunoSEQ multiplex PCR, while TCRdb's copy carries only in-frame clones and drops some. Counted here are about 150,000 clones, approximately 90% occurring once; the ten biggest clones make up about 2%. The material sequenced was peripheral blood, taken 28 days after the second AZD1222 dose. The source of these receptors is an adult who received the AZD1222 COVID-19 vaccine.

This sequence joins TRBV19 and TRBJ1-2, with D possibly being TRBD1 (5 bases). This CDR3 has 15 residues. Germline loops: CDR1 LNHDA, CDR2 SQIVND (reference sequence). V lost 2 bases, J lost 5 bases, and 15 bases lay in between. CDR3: CASSIPSNRGYGYTF. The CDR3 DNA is TGTGCCAGTAGTATACCCTCTAATAGGGGATATGGCTACACCTTC.

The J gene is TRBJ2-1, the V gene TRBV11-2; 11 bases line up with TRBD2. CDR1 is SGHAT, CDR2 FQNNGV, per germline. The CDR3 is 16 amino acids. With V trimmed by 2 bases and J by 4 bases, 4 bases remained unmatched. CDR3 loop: CASSLLGTSGYNEQFF. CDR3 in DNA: TGTGCCAGCAGCTTATTAGGGACTAGCGGTTACAATGAGCAGTTCTTC. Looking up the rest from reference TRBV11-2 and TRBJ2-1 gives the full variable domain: EAGVAQSPRYKIIEKRQSVAFWCNPISGHATLYWYQQILGQGPKLLIQFQNNGVVDDSQLPKDRFSAERLKGVDSTLKIQPAKLEDSAVYLCASSLLGTSGYNEQFFGPGTRLTVL.